The 28 T cell receptor beta chains reported below all come from one sample, sequenced in a study of blood T cell repertoires in COVID-19. Produced via immunoSEQ multiplex PCR; TCRdb's table is partial and in-frame only. The sample has fewer than 70,000 clones; around 83% are singletons. The sequencing sample was made of peripheral blood. These receptors all come from a woman in her fifties or sixties with acute or convalescent COVID-19.

The V and J genes are TRBV6-5 and TRBJ1-3; D might be TRBD1 (5 bases). Trimming took off 1 base at V and 0 bases at J, with 10 bases between the two ends. Germline-derived CDR1 and CDR2 are MNHEY and SVGAGI. The CDR3 consists of 16 residues. The CDR3 region is CASSYLVQGSGNTIYF. The CDR3 DNA is TGTGCCAGCAGTTACTTGGTCCAGGGCTCTGGAAACACCATATATTTT.

The chain carries TRBV5-1 and TRBJ1-2; D might be TRBD1 (6 bases). The CDR3 consists of 13 residues. Germline CDR1 and CDR2: SGHRS and YFSETQ. The germline V and J ends were trimmed by 0 bases and 6 bases, with 9 bases remaining between them. The chain's CDR3 is CASSLGQADGYTF. CDR3 coding DNA: TGCGCCAGCAGCTTGGGACAGGCGGATGGCTACACCTTC.

The rearrangement joins TRBV6-5 to TRBJ1-2; a weak D match, TRBD1 (5 bases). Germline V gene lookup returns CDR1 MNHEY and CDR2 SVGAGI. The CDR3 consists of 13 residues. V was trimmed by 6 bases and J by 4 bases, leaving 12 bases between them. The CDR3 protein is CASRQTDFYGYTF. For the CDR3, the DNA is TGTGCCAGCAGGCAGACAGACTTCTATGGCTACACCTTC.

V gene TRBV5-1 combines with J gene TRBJ1-4; no definite D call. Trimming shortened V by 0 bases and J by 8 bases, and 11 bases separated the two germline ends. The CDR3 sequence is 14 residues long. Germline-derived CDR1 and CDR2 are SGHRS and YFSETQ. The CDR3 DNA is TGCGCCAGCAGCTTGGGCAGCCTCGGGGAAAAACTGTTTTTT. This translates into CASSLGSLGEKLFF.

CDR3 nucleotide sequence: TGTGCCAGCGGAATGGGGGGTAACTATGGCTACACCTTC. It yields the protein CASGMGGNYGYTF. V and J are TRBV6-5 and TRBJ1-2; D is perhaps TRBD1 (5 bases). Germline V CDR1 and CDR2: MNHEY, SVGAGI. The V end was cut by 8 bases, the J end by 1 base, with 11 bases between. This CDR3 is built from 13 residues.

The rearrangement uses TRBV30 and TRBJ1-5, with unresolved D. Per germline, CDR1 GTSNPN and CDR2 SVGIG (reference sequence). V lost 0 bases and J 0 bases, leaving 9 bases between the germline ends. This CDR3 region has 15 residues. This CDR3 is CAWSVRHISNQPQHF. In DNA, the CDR3 is TGTGCCTGGAGTGTGCGACACATTAGCAATCAGCCCCAGCATTTT. Full variable domain (remainder filled in from reference TRBV30 and TRBJ1-5): SQTIHQWPATLVQPVGSPLSLECTVEGTSNPNLYWYRQAAGRGLQLLFYSVGIGQISSEVPQNLSASRPQDRQFILSSKKLLLSDSGFYLCAWSVRHISNQPQHFGDGTRLSIL.

The V gene is TRBV6-5, the J gene TRBJ2-2; 7 nucleotides agree with TRBD1. The ends lost 4 bases at V and 0 bases at J; junction bases unmatched: 5. Germline V gene lookup returns CDR1 MNHEY and CDR2 SVGAGI. The CDR3 is made up of 16 amino acids. DNA for the CDR3: TGTGCCAGCAGTTCGGGACAGAACACGAACACCGGGGAGCTGTTTTTT. Translating it yields CASSSGQNTNTGELFF.

This clone has only one observation. The chain uses TRBV7-9 and TRBJ1-4; perhaps TRBD1 as D (6 bases). CDR3 size: 14 residues. The germline V gene encodes CDR1 SEHNR and CDR2 FQNEAQ (reference sequence). Between the trimmed V and J ends, which lost 4 bases and 4 bases, there was a span of 10 bases. The CDR3 nucleotides read TGTGCCAGCAGCTCCGGACAGCTTAATGAAAAACTGTTTTTT. Amino acids: CASSSGQLNEKLFF. The full variable domain, rest sourced from reference TRBV7-9 and TRBJ1-4, is DTGVSQNPRHKITKRGQNVTFRCDPISEHNRLYWYRQTLGQGPEFLTYFQNEAQLEKSRLLSDRFSAERPKGSFSTLEIQRTEQGDSAMYLCASSSGQLNEKLFFGSGTQLSVL.

V and J are TRBV6-5 and TRBJ1-1; TRBD1 matches 7 bases. With V trimmed by 4 bases and J by 1 base, 0 bases remained unmatched. CDR1 is MNHEY, CDR2 SVGAGI, per germline. The CDR3 runs to 13 residues. The CDR3 region has the DNA TGTGCCAGCAGTTGGACAGGGAACACTGAAGCTTTCTTT. This sequence encodes CASSWTGNTEAFF.

The V call is TRBV2, the J call TRBJ1-5; tentatively, D is TRBD1 (6 bases). V was shortened by 4 bases and J by 4 bases, with 11 bases between the two germline ends. CDR1 is SNHLY and CDR2 is FYNNEI in the germline V gene. The CDR3 length is 14 residues. The CDR3 region has the DNA TGTGCCAGCAGTGCAGGGGCCGGGAATCAGCCCCAGCATTTT. As protein: CASSAGAGNQPQHF.

The J gene is TRBJ2-3, the V gene TRBV11-3; unclear D gene. Trimming left V 2 bases short and J 8 bases short, with 8 bases between. The CDR3 loop spans 12 amino acids. CDR1 is SGHNT, CDR2 YENEEA, per germline. The DNA for the CDR3 is TGTGCCAGCAGCTTATGGGCCGGTACGCAGTATTTT. Protein: CASSLWAGTQYF.

The rearrangement links TRBV20-1 to TRBJ1-5; D is possibly TRBD1 (6 bases). Germline values: CDR1 DFQATT, CDR2 SNEGSKA (reference sequence). Trimming stripped 3 bases from V and 7 bases from J, with 16 bases between. The CDR3 sequence is 14 residues long. DNA for the CDR3: TGCAGTGCTAGTATACAGGGCGGGTCACAGCCCCAGCATTTT. It is translated as CSASIQGGSQPQHF.

V and J are TRBV10-3 and TRBJ2-3; D perhaps matches TRBD1 (6 bases). V lost 9 bases, J lost 3 bases, and 13 bases lay in between. Germline V gene lookup returns CDR1 ENHRY and CDR2 SYGVKD. The CDR3 is made up of 13 amino acids. In nucleotides, the CDR3 is TGTGCCATTAAGGGGCAGGGGACAGATACGCAGTATTTT. Translation gives CAIKGQGTDTQYF.

The rearrangement uses TRBV5-6 and TRBJ2-2, with 7 bases lining up with TRBD2. Per germline, CDR1 SGHDT and CDR2 YYEEEE. The CDR3 extends over 16 amino acids. The V and J ends lost 2 bases and 4 bases, in that order; junction bases with no gene match: 8. The CDR3 DNA follows: TGTGCCAGCAGCTTCTACCTGCGGGGGATCACCGGGGAGCTGTTTTTT. Protein: CASSFYLRGITGELFF.

DNA of the CDR3: TGTGCCAGTACCTCGACAGCTTATAGCAATCAGCCCCAGCATTTT. Translation gives CASTSTAYSNQPQHF. The rearrangement joins TRBV19 to TRBJ1-5, with D possibly matching TRBD1 (5 bases). The CDR3 has 15 residues. V dropped 7 bases and J dropped 0 bases, with 13 bases sitting between them. CDR1 LNHDA and CDR2 SQIVND come from the germline V gene (reference sequence).

The chain carries TRBV19 and TRBJ2-2; D might be TRBD2 (6 bases). Trimming removed 11 bases from V and 5 bases from J, with 21 bases in between. The CDR3 is 15 residues long. Germline assignment: CDR1 LNHDA and CDR2 SQIVND (reference sequence). CDR3 in DNA: TGTGCCTCCAGTGCGAGACTAGGAGGAACCGGGGAGCTGTTTTTT. Translated: CASSARLGGTGELFF.

This sequence joins TRBV3-1 (or the pseudogene TRBV3-2) and TRBJ1-1, with D perhaps TRBD1 (6 bases). Trimming shortened V by 0 bases and J by 7 bases, and 9 bases separated the two germline ends. The CDR3 has 13 amino acids. Per the germline V gene, CDR1 is LGHDT and CDR2 is YNNKEL (reference sequence). The CDR3 DNA reads as TGTGCCAGCAGCCAAGACAGGACAGATGAAGCTTTCTTT. Its translation is CASSQDRTDEAFF.

The gene calls are TRBV3-1 (or the pseudogene TRBV3-2) and TRBJ2-3; TRBD2 agrees at 12 bases. The CDR3 spans 15 residues. V was clipped by 4 bases and J by 5 bases; unmatched bases: 4. Germline CDR1 reads LGHDT; CDR2 reads YNNKEL (reference sequence). The CDR3 DNA sequence: TGTGCCAGCAGCCGACTAGCGGGGGTCATAGATACGCAGTATTTT. This codes for CASSRLAGVIDTQYF.

The gene calls are TRBV19 and TRBJ1-2, with TRBD1 matching over 11 bases. This CDR3 region has 17 residues. With 5 bases clipped from V and 4 bases from J, the junction kept 12 bases outside the gene matches. Germline lookup yields CDR1 LNHDA and CDR2 SQIVND (reference sequence). The CDR3: CASSPGTGGVEGYGYTF. CDR3 sequence (DNA): TGTGCCAGTAGTCCGGGGACAGGGGGGGTAGAAGGCTATGGCTACACCTTC.

This chain uses TRBV6-2 or TRBV6-3 with TRBJ2-7; 7 bases are shared with TRBD1. Germline CDR1 MNHEY, CDR2 SVGEGT. The V and J ends lost 2 bases and 0 bases, in that order; junction bases with no gene match: 10. The CDR3 extends over 17 amino acids. The CDR3 sequence: CASSYTEGQPSSYEQYF. CDR3 DNA sequence: TGTGCCAGCAGTTACACCGAGGGACAGCCTAGCTCCTACGAGCAGTACTTC.

This clone has only one observation. The CDR3 bases are TGTGCCAGTAGTCCGGGGGGGACAGCTCGTAGTGGCTACACCTTC. Translation gives CASSPGGTARSGYTF. V and J are TRBV19 and TRBJ1-2; 7 nucleotides align to TRBD1. This CDR3 is built from 15 residues. The trim removed 5 bases at V and 7 bases at J, leaving 13 bases unmatched. The germline gives CDR1 LNHDA, CDR2 SQIVND (reference sequence).

The V gene is TRBV5-5, the J gene TRBJ2-7; no reliable D call. Trimming removed 2 bases at V and 0 bases at J, with 9 bases between. The CDR3 runs 14 residues. Per the germline V gene, CDR1 is SGHKS and CDR2 is YYEKEE (reference sequence). CDR3 loop: CASSLPGNSYEQYF. In DNA form, the CDR3 reads TGTGCCAGCAGCTTACCAGGTAACTCCTACGAGCAGTACTTC.

V usage is TRBV11-2 and J usage is TRBJ2-2; 13 bases map to TRBD2. Germline CDR1 reads SGHAT; CDR2 reads FQNNGV. CDR3 length equals 16 residues. The ends lost 5 bases at V and 8 bases at J; junction bases unmatched: 8. The CDR3 here is CASSPRLAGGLGELFF. Written as DNA, the CDR3 is TGTGCCAGCAGCCCGAGACTAGCGGGGGGCCTTGGGGAGCTGTTTTTT.

This clone was observed a handful of times. Different DNA sequences within this sample yield the same CDR3. The V call is TRBV10-3, the J call TRBJ1-2, with TRBD1 identical over 9 bases. The CDR3 has 14 amino acids. V lost 5 bases and J lost 3; bases outside the gene matches: 4. The germline gives CDR1 ENHRY, CDR2 SYGVKD. The CDR3 DNA is TGTGCCATCAGTTTGGGACAGGGAGACTATGGCTACACCTTC. Translating gives CAISLGQGDYGYTF.

The chain employs TRBV18 and TRBJ1-1; the match to TRBD1 covers 8 bases. Germline V CDR1 and CDR2: KGHSH, LQKENI. This CDR3 has 18 residues. J gave up 2 bases and V 3 bases, and 14 bases lay outside the gene matches. Written as DNA, the CDR3 is TGTGCCAGCTCACCCAAAGCTGGTGGGTCAGGGGGCAACACTGAAGCTTTCTTT. Protein product: CASSPKAGGSGGNTEAFF.

The chain is built from TRBV19 and TRBJ2-7; 10 nucleotides line up with TRBD1. In germline, CDR1 is LNHDA, CDR2 SQIVND (reference sequence). J gave up 5 bases and V 5 bases, and 9 bases lay outside the gene matches. This CDR3 has 15 amino acids. Here the CDR3 reads CASSPRQGAGHEQYF. CDR3 DNA: TGTGCCAGTAGTCCCAGACAGGGGGCAGGGCACGAGCAGTACTTC.

The chain is built from TRBV7-9 and TRBJ2-5; 13 bases fit TRBD2. J lost 5 bases, V lost 5 bases, and 5 bases had no gene match. The CDR3 sequence is 15 residues long. The germline V gene encodes CDR1 SEHNR and CDR2 FQNEAQ (reference sequence). CDR3: CASSRTSGGSETQYF. The CDR3 bases are TGTGCCAGCAGCAGGACTAGCGGGGGTAGTGAGACCCAGTACTTC.

This clone has a single count. The chain is built from TRBV3-1 (or the pseudogene TRBV3-2) and TRBJ1-6; D ambiguous. V was clipped by 0 bases and J by 10 bases, with 19 bases between them. The CDR3 runs to 17 residues. Germline V gives CDR1 LGHDT, CDR2 YNNKEL (reference sequence). This CDR3 is CASSQERDTNYGSPLHF. The CDR3 nucleotides read TGTGCCAGCAGCCAAGAGAGGGATACTAATTACGGATCACCCCTCCACTTT.